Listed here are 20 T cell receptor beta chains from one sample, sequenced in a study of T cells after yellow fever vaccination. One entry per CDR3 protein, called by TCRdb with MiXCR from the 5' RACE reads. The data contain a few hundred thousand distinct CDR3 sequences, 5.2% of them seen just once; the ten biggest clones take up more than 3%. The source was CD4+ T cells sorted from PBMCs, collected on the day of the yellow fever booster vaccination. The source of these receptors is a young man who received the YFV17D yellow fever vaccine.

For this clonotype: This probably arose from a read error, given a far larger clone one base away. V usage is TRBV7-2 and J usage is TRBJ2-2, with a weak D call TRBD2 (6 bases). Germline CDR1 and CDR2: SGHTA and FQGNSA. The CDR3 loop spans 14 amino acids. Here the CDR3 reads CASSLGGNSGELFF. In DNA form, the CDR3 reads TGTGCCAGCAGCTTAGGCGGGAACTCCGGGGAGCTGTTTTTT.

The CDR3 reads CASSVTHRETQYF. The CDR3 bases are TGTGCCAGCAGCGTAACCCATCGAGAGACCCAGTACTTC. V gene TRBV9 combines with J gene TRBJ2-5; no reliable D call. V lost 1 base, J lost 4 bases, and 8 bases lay in between. Germline V CDR1 and CDR2: SGDLS, YYNGEE. CDR3 length equals 13 residues.

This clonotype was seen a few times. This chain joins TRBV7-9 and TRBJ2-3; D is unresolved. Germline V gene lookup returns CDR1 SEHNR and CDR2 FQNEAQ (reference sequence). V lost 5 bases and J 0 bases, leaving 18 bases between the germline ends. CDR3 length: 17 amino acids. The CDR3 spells CASSPKRSVTSTDTQYF. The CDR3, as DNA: TGTGCCAGCAGCCCAAAAAGGTCGGTGACTAGCACAGATACGCAGTATTTT.

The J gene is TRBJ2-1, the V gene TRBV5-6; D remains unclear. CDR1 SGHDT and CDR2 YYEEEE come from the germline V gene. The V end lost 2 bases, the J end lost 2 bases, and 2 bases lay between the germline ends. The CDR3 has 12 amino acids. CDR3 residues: CASSLAYNEQFF. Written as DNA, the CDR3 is TGTGCCAGCAGCTTAGCCTACAATGAGCAGTTCTTC.

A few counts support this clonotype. The CDR3, as DNA: TGCAGTGCTCCCCTCGACAGGGGAGGATCACCCCTCCACTTT. The encoded protein is CSAPLDRGGSPLHF. This rearrangement joins TRBV20-1 to TRBJ1-6; 8 bases fit TRBD1. Losses at the gene ends were 5 bases for V and 10 bases for J; bases not matched to a gene: 10. Germline V gene lookup returns CDR1 DFQATT and CDR2 SNEGSKA (reference sequence). This CDR3 is built from 14 residues.

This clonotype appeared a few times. CDR3 DNA sequence: TGTGCCAGCAGCTTAGATGGTGTCGGTCACTTCATGAACACTGAAGCTTTCTTT. This sequence encodes CASSLDGVGHFMNTEAFF. The V call is TRBV5-5, the J call TRBJ1-1, with D hard to call. Deletions cut 2 bases from V and 0 bases from J, with 20 bases between. Germline V gives CDR1 SGHKS, CDR2 YYEKEE (reference sequence). This CDR3 contains 18 residues.

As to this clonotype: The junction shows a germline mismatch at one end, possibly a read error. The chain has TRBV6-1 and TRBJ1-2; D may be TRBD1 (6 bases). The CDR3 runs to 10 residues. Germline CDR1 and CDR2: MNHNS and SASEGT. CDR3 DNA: TGTGCCAGCAGTGAGAGACAGGAGGTCTTC. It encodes CASSERQEVF.

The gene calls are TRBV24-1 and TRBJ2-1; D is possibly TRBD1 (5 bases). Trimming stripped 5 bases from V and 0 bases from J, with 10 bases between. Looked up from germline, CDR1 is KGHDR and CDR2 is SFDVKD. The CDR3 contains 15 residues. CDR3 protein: CATSVGDSSYNEQFF. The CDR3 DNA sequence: TGTGCCACCAGTGTAGGGGATAGCTCCTACAATGAGCAGTTCTTC.

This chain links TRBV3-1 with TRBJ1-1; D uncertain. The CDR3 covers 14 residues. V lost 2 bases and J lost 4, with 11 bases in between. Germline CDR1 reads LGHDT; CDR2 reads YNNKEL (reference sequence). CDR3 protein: CASSQQLGGTEAFF. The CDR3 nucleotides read TGTGCCAGCAGCCAACAACTGGGAGGCACTGAAGCTTTCTTT.

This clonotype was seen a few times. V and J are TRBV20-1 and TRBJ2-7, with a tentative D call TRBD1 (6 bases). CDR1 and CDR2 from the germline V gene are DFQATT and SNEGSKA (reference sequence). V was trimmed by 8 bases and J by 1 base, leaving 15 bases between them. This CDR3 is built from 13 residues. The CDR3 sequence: CSLASGASYEQYV. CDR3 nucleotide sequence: TGCAGTCTGGCCTCAGGGGCGTCCTACGAGCAGTACGTC.

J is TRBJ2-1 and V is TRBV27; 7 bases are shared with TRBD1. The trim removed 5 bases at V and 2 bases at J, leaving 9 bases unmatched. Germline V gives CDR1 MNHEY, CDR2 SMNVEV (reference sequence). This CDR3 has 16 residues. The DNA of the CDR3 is TGTGCCAGCAGTCAAACGGCCGGGACAGCCTACAATGAGCAGTTCTTC. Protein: CASSQTAGTAYNEQFF.

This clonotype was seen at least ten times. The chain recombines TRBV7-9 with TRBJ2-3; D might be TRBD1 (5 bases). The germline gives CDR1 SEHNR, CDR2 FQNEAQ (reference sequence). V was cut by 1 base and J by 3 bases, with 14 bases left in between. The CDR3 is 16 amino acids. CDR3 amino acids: CASSLGANRHTDTQYF. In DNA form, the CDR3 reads TGTGCCAGCAGCTTAGGGGCCAACAGGCATACAGATACGCAGTATTTT.

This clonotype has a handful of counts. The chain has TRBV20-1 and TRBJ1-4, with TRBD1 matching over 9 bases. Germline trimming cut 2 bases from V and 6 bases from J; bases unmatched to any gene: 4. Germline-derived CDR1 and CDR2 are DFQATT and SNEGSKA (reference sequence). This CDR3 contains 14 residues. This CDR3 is CSARKQGADEKLFF. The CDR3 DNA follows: TGCAGTGCTAGAAAACAGGGGGCAGATGAAAAACTGTTTTTT.

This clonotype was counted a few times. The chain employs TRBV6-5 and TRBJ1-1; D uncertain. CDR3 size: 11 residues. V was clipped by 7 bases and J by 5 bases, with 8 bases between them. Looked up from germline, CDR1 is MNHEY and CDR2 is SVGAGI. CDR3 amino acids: CASIMTTEAFF. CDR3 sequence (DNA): TGTGCCAGCATAATGACGACTGAAGCTTTCTTT.

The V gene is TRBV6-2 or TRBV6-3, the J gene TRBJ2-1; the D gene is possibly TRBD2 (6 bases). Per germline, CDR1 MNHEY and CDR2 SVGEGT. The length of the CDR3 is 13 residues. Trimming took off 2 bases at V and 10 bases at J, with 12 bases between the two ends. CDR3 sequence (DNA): TGTGCCAGCAGTTACAGACTAGGCCCAGAGCAGTTCTTC. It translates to CASSYRLGPEQFF.

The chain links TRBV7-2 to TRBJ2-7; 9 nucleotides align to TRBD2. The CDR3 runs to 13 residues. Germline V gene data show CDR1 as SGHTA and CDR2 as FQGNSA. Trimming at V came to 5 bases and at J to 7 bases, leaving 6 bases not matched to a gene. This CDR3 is CASSPRLAGEQYV. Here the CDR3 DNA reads TGTGCCAGCAGCCCCCGGCTAGCGGGGGAGCAGTACGTC.

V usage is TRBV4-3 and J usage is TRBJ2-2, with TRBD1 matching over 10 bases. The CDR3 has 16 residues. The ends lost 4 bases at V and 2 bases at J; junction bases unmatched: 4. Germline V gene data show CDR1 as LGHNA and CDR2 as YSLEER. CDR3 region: CASSRETGGNTGELFF. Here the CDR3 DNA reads TGCGCCAGCAGCCGAGAGACAGGGGGCAACACCGGGGAGCTGTTTTTT.

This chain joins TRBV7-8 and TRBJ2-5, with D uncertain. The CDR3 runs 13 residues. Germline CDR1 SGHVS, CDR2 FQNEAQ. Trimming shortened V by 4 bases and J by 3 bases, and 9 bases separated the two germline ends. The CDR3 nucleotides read TGTGCCAGCAGCTCTGCGGAGAAAGAGACCCAGTACTTC. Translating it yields CASSSAEKETQYF. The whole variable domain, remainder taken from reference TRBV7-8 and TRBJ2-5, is GAGVSQSPRYKVAKRGQDVALRCDPISGHVSLFWYQQALGQGPEFLTYFQNEAQLDKSGLPSDRFFAERPEGSVSTLKIQRTQQEDSAVYLCASSSAEKETQYFGPGTRLLVL.

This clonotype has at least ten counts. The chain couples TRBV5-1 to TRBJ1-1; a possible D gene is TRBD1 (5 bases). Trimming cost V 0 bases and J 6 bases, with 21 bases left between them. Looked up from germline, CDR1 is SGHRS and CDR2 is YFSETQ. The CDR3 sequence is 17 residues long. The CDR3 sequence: CASSLGGEEPRKAEAFF. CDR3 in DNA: TGCGCCAGCAGCTTGGGAGGGGAAGAACCACGGAAGGCTGAAGCTTTCTTT.

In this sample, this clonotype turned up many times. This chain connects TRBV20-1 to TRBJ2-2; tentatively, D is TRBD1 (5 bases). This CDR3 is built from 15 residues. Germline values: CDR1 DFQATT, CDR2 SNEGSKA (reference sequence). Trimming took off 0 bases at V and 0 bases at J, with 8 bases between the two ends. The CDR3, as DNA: TGCAGTGCTAGAGAACCAGGGTCGAACACCGGGGAGCTGTTTTTT. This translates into CSAREPGSNTGELFF.